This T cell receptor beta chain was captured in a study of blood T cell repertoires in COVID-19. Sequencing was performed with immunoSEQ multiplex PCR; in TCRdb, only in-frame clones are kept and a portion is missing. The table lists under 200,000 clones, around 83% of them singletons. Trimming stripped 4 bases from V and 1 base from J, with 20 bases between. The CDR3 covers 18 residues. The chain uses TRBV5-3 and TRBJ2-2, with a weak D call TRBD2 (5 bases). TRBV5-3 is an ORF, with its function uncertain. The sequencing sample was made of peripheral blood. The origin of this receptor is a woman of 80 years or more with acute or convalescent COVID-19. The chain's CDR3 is CARSLYSGVDQNTGELFF. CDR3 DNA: TGTGCCAGAAGCCTATACTCCGGGGTAGACCAGAACACCGGGGAGCTGTTTTTT.